Presented here are 10 T cell receptor beta chains from one specimen sequenced in a study of T cells in Graves' hyperthyroidism and ophthalmopathy. The investigators amplified TCR beta CDR3 regions from RNA transcripts. TCR CDR3 regions were first amplified by RT-PCR with HTBI primers. TCRdb re-called the multiplex PCR reads with MiXCR, one entry per CDR3 protein. The sample comprises under 800,000 distinct CDR3 sequences, approximately 14% of which are singletons, and about 10% rests with the top ten. Sequenced: blood. The receptor source for this set is a woman between 18 and 29 years old with Graves' hyperthyroidism.

V usage is TRBV29-1 and J usage is TRBJ2-5, with 10 bases fitting TRBD2. After removal of 3 bases from V and 3 bases from J, the junction contained 1 base not matched to a gene. Germline CDR1 and CDR2: SQVTM and ANQGSEA. The CDR3 consists of 13 residues. The DNA for the CDR3 is TGCAGCGTTGAGCTAGCGGGAGAAGAGACCCAGTACTTC. This encodes CSVELAGEETQYF.

This clonotype was seen a handful of times. The rearrangement uses TRBV2 and TRBJ2-7; TRBD2 aligns across 7 bases. CDR1 is SNHLY and CDR2 is FYNNEI in the germline V gene. Trimming at V came to 3 bases and at J to 0 bases, leaving 8 bases not matched to a gene. The CDR3 sequence is 16 residues long. This CDR3 reads CASSDRSGVSSYEQYF. CDR3 in DNA: TGTGCCAGCAGTGACCGGAGCGGGGTAAGCTCCTACGAGCAGTACTTC.

The table lists this clonotype with many counts. The rearrangement links TRBV27 to TRBJ2-7; maybe TRBD2 (5 bases). The germline V gene has CDR1 MNHEY and CDR2 SMNVEV (reference sequence). Trimming pared 7 bases from V and 4 bases from J, leaving 8 bases between. The CDR3 sequence is 11 residues long. Here the CDR3 DNA reads TGTGCCAGCACGAGCGGTTACGAGCAGTACTTC. Amino acid sequence: CASTSGYEQYF.

The J gene is TRBJ1-2, the V gene TRBV30; no clear D. The V gene's germline CDR1 is GTSNPN and CDR2 SVGIG (reference sequence). Trimming cost V 2 bases and J 6 bases, with 22 bases left between them. The length of the CDR3 is 16 residues. This CDR3 is CAWSLPAFRAPNGYTF. The DNA for the CDR3 is TGTGCCTGGAGTCTCCCAGCATTCCGGGCTCCTAATGGCTACACCTTC.

This clonotype was picked up many times. The V call is TRBV5-6, the J call TRBJ2-1; D possibly corresponds to TRBD2 (5 bases). Germline CDR1 and CDR2: SGHDT and YYEEEE. The CDR3 covers 15 residues. V was pared by 2 bases and J by 4 bases, with 13 bases between. The CDR3 bases are TGTGCCAGCAGCTTAGGCTATGGCGGGTACAATGAGCAGTTCTTC. Translating gives CASSLGYGGYNEQFF. The full variable domain, with the rest looked up from reference TRBV5-6 and TRBJ2-1, is DAGVTQSPTHLIKTRGQQVTLRCSPKSGHDTVSWYQQALGQGPQFIFQYYEEEERQRGNFPDRFSGHQFPNYSSELNVNALLLGDSALYLCASSLGYGGYNEQFFGPGTRLTVL.

This clonotype was detected ten times or more. This chain links TRBV28 with TRBJ1-1; D might be TRBD1 (6 bases). Germline V gene sequence: CDR1 MDHEN, CDR2 SYDVKM. This CDR3 spans 17 amino acids. Trimming cost V 1 base and J 4 bases, with 19 bases left between them. CDR3 in DNA: TGTGCCAGCAGTTTATTTGGCAGGGGACGAAGAGGCACTGAAGCTTTCTTT. This encodes CASSLFGRGRRGTEAFF. The whole variable domain, filled in from reference TRBV28 and TRBJ1-1, reads DVKVTQSSRYLVKRTGEKVFLECVQDMDHENMFWYRQDPGLGLRLIYFSYDVKMKEKGDIPEGYSVSREKKERFSLILESASTNQTSMYLCASSLFGRGRRGTEAFFGQGTRLTVV.

This clonotype has a handful of counts. The chain combines TRBV10-3 with TRBJ1-1; D is perhaps TRBD1 (5 bases). Germline assignment: CDR1 ENHRY and CDR2 SYGVKD. The CDR3 contains 13 residues. V dropped 6 bases and J dropped 5 bases, with 13 bases sitting between them. CDR3 region: CAIRGVRGTEAFF. DNA of the CDR3: TGTGCCATCAGAGGAGTCCGGGGGACTGAAGCTTTCTTT.

The chain employs TRBV24-1 and TRBJ1-2; D is ambiguous. CDR1 is KGHDR, CDR2 SFDVKD, per germline. The CDR3 consists of 12 residues. With 3 bases removed from V and 5 bases from J, the gap between germline ends came to 6 bases. In nucleotides, the CDR3 is TGTGCCACCAGTGATATATTTTATGGCTACACCTTC. This codes for CATSDIFYGYTF.

This clonotype was picked up many times. The chain carries TRBV6-2 or TRBV6-3 and TRBJ2-1; 7 positions match TRBD2. This CDR3 contains 17 residues. CDR1 is MNHEY and CDR2 is SVGEGT in the germline V gene. Trimming at V came to 0 bases and at J to 7 bases, leaving 12 bases not matched to a gene. The chain's CDR3 is CASSYSKWRESGNEQFF. CDR3 sequence (DNA): TGTGCCAGCAGTTACTCGAAATGGCGGGAGTCCGGAAATGAGCAGTTCTTC.

The table lists this clonotype with many counts. This chain links TRBV7-9 with TRBJ2-1, with 7 bases lining up with TRBD1. Germline V lookup: CDR1 SEHNR, CDR2 FQNEAQ (reference sequence). The CDR3 runs to 15 residues. V was pared by 3 bases and J by 5 bases, with 7 bases of the junction left unmatched. CDR3 in amino acids: CASSLVTGRNNEQFF. As DNA, the CDR3 is TGTGCCAGCAGCTTGGTGACAGGGCGGAACAATGAGCAGTTCTTC.